The sequence of this TCR beta chain was determined in a study of post-analysis software for immune sequencing data. About the research overall: There were relapsing-remitting, secondary progressive and progressive-relapsing multiple sclerosis among the disease courses included.

V lost 4 bases to trimming and J lost 2 bases, with 16 bases between them. CDR1 is SGHRS, CDR2 YFSETQ, per germline. This CDR3 has 15 amino acids. Whole-study findings and limits: TRBV5-6, TRBV5-1 and TRBV20-1 belonged to a set of about 5 TRBV segments that were more frequent in patients than controls.

Incorporated into the TCR beta cDNA libraries were unique molecular identifiers, which served to reduce PCR and sequencing biases. A population of about 0.9 to 10 million T cells gave rise to a few hundred thousand cDNA molecules. TCRdb independently ran MiXCR on the PCR reads; one entry per CDR3 protein. The sample lists approximately 730,000 distinct CDR3 sequences; about 27% were seen once. Note on this clonotype: Its antigen is as yet unknown.

Sample: blood. V is TRBV5-1 and J is TRBJ2-7; D gene ambiguous. The clonotype originates from a girl aged 10-17 years with multiple sclerosis. CDR3 sequence: CASSGDWTVAYEQYF. CDR3 in DNA: TGCGCCAGCAGCGGGGATTGGACGGTGGCCTACGAGCAGTACTTC.